This TCR beta chain came from a study of immune characterization of retroperitoneal liposarcoma. Germline CDR1 is SGHTA and CDR2 is FQGTGA. The V gene lost 4 bases and the J gene lost 3 bases, with 12 bases spanning the gap. CDR3 length: 14 residues. TCRdb processed the PCR reads anew with MiXCR; each CDR3 protein has one entry. The top ten clones hold about 14% of a sample with 7,000 to 8,000 distinct CDR3 sequences, more than 25% of them seen once. The chain is built from TRBV7-3 and TRBJ1-1, with D unresolved. The sequence was obtained from a male donor with retroperitoneal liposarcoma. Sequencing was done on a sample of blood. The CDR3 loop reads CASSWTRVDTEAFF. DNA of the CDR3: TGTGCCAGCAGCTGGACGAGGGTAGACACTGAAGCTTTCTTT.